This TCR beta chain is drawn from a study of metastatic and nonmetastatic thyroid tumors. The table lists this clone with a few counts. TCRdb re-called the PCR reads with MiXCR. The sample carries 9,000 to 15,000 clones, approximately 35% recorded once. The CDR3 runs to 15 residues. CDR1 and CDR2 from the germline V gene are MDHEN and SYDVKM. Trimming took 6 bases from V and 0 from J; bases not matched to a gene: 7. Every patient was untreated before thyroid surgery. The sequenced material came from tumor tissue. The gene calls are TRBV28 and TRBJ2-7, with 8 bases lining up with TRBD1. The clonotype comes from a female donor with papillary thyroid cancer or a benign thyroid nodule (not recorded which). Some clones in this sample may be carry-over from other donors' samples. CDR3 sequence: CASSVTGVSSYEQYF. CDR3 in DNA: TGTGCCAGCAGCGTGACAGGGGTTAGCTCCTACGAGCAGTACTTC.